This entry is about one T cell receptor beta chain. The antigen remains undetermined. This entry comes from a study of HIV-infected children after antiretroviral therapy interruption. Across the study: Children had CD4+ above 500, viral load below 50 copies/ml, either treatment arm.

General observations from the study: Naive CD4+ sequences overlapped less between time points once interruption began.

RNA-based 3' RACE libraries used unique molecular identifiers. TCRdb re-called the 3' RACE reads with MiXCR, one entry per CDR3 protein. The sample includes approximately 95,000 distinct CDR3 sequences, about 7% seen only once; the top ten take around 1.1%. The CDR3 has 13 amino acids. Germline V gives CDR1 MDHEN, CDR2 SYDVKM. The V end lost 5 bases, the J end lost 6 bases, and 11 bases lay between the germline ends. Regarding treatment: PENTA 11 planned treatment interruption arm or continuous ART arm. The sequencing used CD45RA+ CD4+ T cells from PBMCs, pooled from several time points, collected from a donor given antiretroviral therapy, either interrupted or continuous. Subset here: naive CD4+ CD45RA+ CD45RO- T cells. The TCR comes from a pool of human donors with HIV. The chain combines TRBV28 with TRBJ1-5; D remains ambiguous. The CDR3 protein is CASSRAISQPQHF. As DNA, the CDR3 is TGTGCCAGCAGTCGAGCTATCAGTCAGCCCCAGCATTTT.